The 27 T cell receptor beta chains below all came from one sample that was sequenced in a study of beta chain features in type 1 diabetes. Of the isolated RNA, all was reverse transcribed, and so the sequenced material was expressed TCRB transcripts. Repertoires were generated with immunoSEQ multiplex PCR, while TCRdb's copy carries only in-frame clones and drops some. The sample consists of 150,000 or so clones, approximately 10% of them appearing once. Sample: central memory CD4+ T cells from blood. Every receptor here comes from a man younger than 35 in good health.

This clone was seen a handful of times. The rearrangement links TRBV11-3 to TRBJ2-1, with 14 bases that match TRBD2. The J segment lost 7 bases and the V segment lost 1 base, leaving 6 bases of the junction unmatched. Germline CDR1 reads SGHNT; CDR2 reads YENEEA. The CDR3 extends over 17 amino acids. Here the CDR3 DNA reads TGTGCCAGCAGCTTAGTTCCTGGGACTAGCGGGAGAAATGAGCAGTTCTTC. This codes for CASSLVPGTSGRNEQFF.

This chain uses TRBV29-1 with TRBJ2-3; no firm D call. Trimming removed 6 bases at V and 2 bases at J, with 15 bases between. Germline V CDR1 and CDR2: SQVTM, ANQGSEA. This CDR3 spans 14 amino acids. The CDR3 region has the DNA TGCAGCGTAGGGCTTCCGATTACCACAGATACGCAGTATTTT. Translating it yields CSVGLPITTDTQYF.

The V and J genes are TRBV27 and TRBJ1-1; possible D gene TRBD1, 6 bases. The V and J ends lost 5 bases and 1 base respectively, with 8 bases between them. The CDR3 loop spans 13 amino acids. Germline V lookup: CDR1 MNHEY, CDR2 SMNVEV (reference sequence). The CDR3 spells CASSADRNTEAFF. The CDR3 DNA reads TGTGCCAGCAGTGCGGACAGGAACACTGAAGCTTTCTTT.

The chain is built from TRBV13 and TRBJ1-1; D might be TRBD1 (6 bases). Germline V gene data show CDR1 as PRHDT and CDR2 as FYEKMQ (reference sequence). The CDR3 runs to 14 residues. Trimming stripped 1 base from V and 3 bases from J, with 9 bases between. CDR3 amino acids: CASSLVGQYTEAFF. CDR3 coding DNA: TGTGCCAGCAGCTTAGTTGGACAGTACACTGAAGCTTTCTTT.

Only a few counts were recorded for this clone. V gene TRBV6-1 combines with J gene TRBJ1-6; D is undetermined. CDR1 and CDR2 (germline): MNHNS, SASEGT. Trimming cost V 6 bases and J 6 bases, with 6 bases left between them. The CDR3 spans 12 residues. CDR3 amino acids: CASRAANSPLHF. The CDR3 region has the DNA TGTGCCAGCAGGGCGGCTAATTCACCCCTCCACTTT.

The rearrangement links TRBV27 to TRBJ2-3; D is tentatively TRBD1 or TRBD2 (5 bases each). CDR3 length equals 14 residues. CDR1 is MNHEY and CDR2 is SMNVEV in the germline V gene (reference sequence). V lost 3 bases and J 7 bases, leaving 14 bases between the germline ends. The CDR3 DNA follows: TGTGCCAGCAGTTTCTTGGGGACGGGAAATACGCAGTATTTT. It encodes CASSFLGTGNTQYF.

The chain joins TRBV29-1 to TRBJ2-1; 10 bases match TRBD1. Germline V CDR1 and CDR2: SQVTM, ANQGSEA. The ends lost 8 bases at V and 3 bases at J; junction bases unmatched: 1. This CDR3 has 12 residues. DNA of the CDR3: TGCAGCTGGGACAGGGGCTACAATGAGCAGTTCTTC. Translation gives CSWDRGYNEQFF.

The chain uses TRBV6-5 and TRBJ2-3, with 7 bases fitting TRBD1. V dropped 0 bases and J dropped 2; count of bases not matched to a gene: 5. This CDR3 contains 16 residues. CDR1 is MNHEY and CDR2 is SVGAGI in the germline V gene. The chain's CDR3 is CASSYSMGTVTDTQYF. For the CDR3, the DNA is TGTGCCAGCAGTTACTCGATGGGGACAGTCACAGATACGCAGTATTTT.

This clone has a handful of counts. The chain carries TRBV9 and TRBJ1-6; D unclear. CDR1 is SGDLS, CDR2 YYNGEE, per germline. The V end lost 0 bases, the J end lost 7 bases, and 8 bases lay between the germline ends. This CDR3 region has 14 residues. Here the CDR3 DNA reads TGTGCCAGCAGCGTAGGGGGTCCAAATTCACCCCTCCACTTT. This gives the protein CASSVGGPNSPLHF.

This clone was seen only a few times. The chain employs TRBV7-2 and TRBJ2-1; D possibly corresponds to TRBD2 (6 bases). CDR3 length equals 15 residues. V was shortened by 1 base and J by 15 bases, with 22 bases between the two germline ends. CDR1 SGHTA and CDR2 FQGNSA come from the germline V gene. This CDR3 reads CASSLGSFMGLSPFF. The DNA for the CDR3 is TGTGCCAGCAGCTTAGGTTCGTTTATGGGACTCAGTCCGTTCTTC.

The V and J genes are TRBV28 and TRBJ1-5; D call uncertain. Germline lookup yields CDR1 MDHEN and CDR2 SYDVKM. The CDR3 totals 12 residues. With 10 bases removed from V and 3 bases from J, the gap between germline ends came to 10 bases. This CDR3 reads CATSTPNQPQHF. In nucleotides, the CDR3 is TGTGCCACATCGACACCCAATCAGCCCCAGCATTTT. Complete variable domain (other parts from reference TRBV28 and TRBJ1-5): DVKVTQSSRYLVKRTGEKVFLECVQDMDHENMFWYRQDPGLGLRLIYFSYDVKMKEKGDIPEGYSVSREKKERFSLILESASTNQTSMYLCATSTPNQPQHFGDGTRLSIL.

V is TRBV5-1 and J is TRBJ1-2, with D possibly matching TRBD1 (5 bases). Germline CDR1 and CDR2: SGHRS and YFSETQ. Trimming shortened V by 0 bases and J by 3 bases, and 9 bases separated the two germline ends. This CDR3 has 14 residues. The DNA for the CDR3 is TGCGCCAGCAGCTTGGCCTCGGGGGACTATGGCTACACCTTC. Translation gives CASSLASGDYGYTF.

The J gene is TRBJ1-1, the V gene TRBV14; no reliable D call. Per germline, CDR1 SGHDN and CDR2 FVKESK. The CDR3 loop spans 13 amino acids. V lost 3 bases, J lost 4 bases, and 9 bases lay in between. The CDR3, as DNA: TGTGCCAGCAGCCACCTCCGGGGCACTGAAGCTTTCTTT. Protein: CASSHLRGTEAFF.

V is TRBV29-1 and J is TRBJ1-1; 9 nucleotides agree with TRBD1. Trimming took 5 bases from V and 2 from J; bases not matched to a gene: 3. The germline V gene encodes CDR1 SQVTM and CDR2 ANQGSEA. The CDR3 extends over 13 amino acids. CDR3 amino acids: CSVMGQGNTEAFF. DNA of the CDR3: TGCAGCGTTATGGGACAGGGAAACACTGAAGCTTTCTTT.

This chain links TRBV5-6 with TRBJ1-6; the D is unclear. Trimming took off 0 bases at V and 3 bases at J, with 7 bases between the two ends. Germline CDR1 is SGHDT and CDR2 is YYEEEE. The CDR3 runs to 15 residues. CDR3 protein: CASSLDNHYNSPLHF. The CDR3, as DNA: TGTGCCAGCAGCTTGGACAACCACTATAATTCACCCCTCCACTTT.

A few counts support this clone. V gene TRBV5-1 combines with J gene TRBJ2-3; D is undetermined. The germline gives CDR1 SGHRS, CDR2 YFSETQ. V gave up 4 bases and J gave up 3 bases, with 15 bases separating them. CDR3 length equals 15 residues. The DNA for the CDR3 is TGCGCCAGCAGCCCTCAACAGATCGGGACAGATACGCAGTATTTT. As protein: CASSPQQIGTDTQYF.

The chain couples TRBV9 to TRBJ2-1; 12 bases are shared with TRBD2. CDR3 length: 16 amino acids. V lost 3 bases to trimming and J lost 9 bases; unmatched junction nucleotides: 10. The germline V gene has CDR1 SGDLS and CDR2 YYNGEE. The CDR3 DNA sequence: TGTGCCAGCAGCGAGAGACGACTAGCGGGAGACAGTGAGCAGTTCTTC. Translation gives CASSERRLAGDSEQFF.

This clone was recorded many times. V gene TRBV23-1 combines with J gene TRBJ2-5; D gene uncertain. TRBV23-1 is known as an ORF, though its function is uncertain. This CDR3 region has 14 residues. V gave up 3 bases and J gave up 0 bases, with 8 bases separating them. The CDR3 nucleotides are TGCGCCAGCAGTCAGACACCGTACCAAGAGACCCAGTACTTC. It is translated as CASSQTPYQETQYF.

The chain combines TRBV7-9 with TRBJ2-5; no firm D call. CDR3 length: 13 amino acids. V lost 0 bases and J 5 bases, leaving 7 bases between the germline ends. From germline, CDR1 is SEHNR and CDR2 FQNEAQ (reference sequence). The CDR3 bases are TGTGCCAGCAGCTTAGCCGTTTTGGAGACCCAGTACTTC. Its protein is CASSLAVLETQYF. The full variable domain, rest sourced from reference TRBV7-9 and TRBJ2-5, is DTGVSQNPRHKITKRGQNVTFRCDPISEHNRLYWYRQTLGQGPEFLTYFQNEAQLEKSRLLSDRFSAERPKGSFSTLEIQRTEQGDSAMYLCASSLAVLETQYFGPGTRLLVL.

The genes are TRBV25-1 and TRBJ2-1; either TRBD1 or TRBD2 may supply D (5 bases each). Trimming stripped 6 bases from V and 0 bases from J, with 9 bases between. Germline V gives CDR1 MGHDK, CDR2 SYGVNS. This CDR3 is 14 amino acids long. CDR3 sequence (DNA): TGTGCCAGCAGGGGACCGATCTCCTACAATGAGCAGTTCTTC. It specifies CASRGPISYNEQFF.

This clone showed up just a few times. The V call is TRBV28, the J call TRBJ1-1; 7 nucleotides align to TRBD1. CDR1 and CDR2 (germline): MDHEN, SYDVKM. The V gene end was trimmed by 7 bases and the J gene end by 1 base; junction bases not matched to a gene: 6. The CDR3 covers 14 residues. DNA for the CDR3: TGTGCCAGCACCCGACAGGGCGGGAACACTGAAGCTTTCTTT. This encodes CASTRQGGNTEAFF.

This clone was detected a few times. In nucleotides, the CDR3 is TGTGCCAGTAGTGGGGTAGCGGTTAGCACAGATACGCAGTATTTT. Protein product: CASSGVAVSTDTQYF. The V call is TRBV19, the J call TRBJ2-3, with D perhaps TRBD2 (6 bases). The CDR3 runs to 15 residues. The V end lost 5 bases, the J end lost 0 bases, and 12 bases lay between the germline ends. Germline V gives CDR1 LNHDA, CDR2 SQIVND (reference sequence).

This clone appeared a few times. V is TRBV5-1 and J is TRBJ2-3; the D gene is possibly TRBD1 (5 bases). Between the trimmed V and J ends, which lost 4 bases and 0 bases, there was a span of 9 bases. CDR1 SGHRS and CDR2 YFSETQ come from the germline V gene. CDR3 length equals 14 residues. CDR3 nucleotide sequence: TGCGCCAGCAGCGTAGACAGCAGCACAGATACGCAGTATTTT. Encoded protein: CASSVDSSTDTQYF.

The chain has TRBV5-1 and TRBJ1-1; unclear D gene. Trimming removed 0 bases at V and 2 bases at J, with 11 bases between. The CDR3 spans 15 residues. Germline V CDR1 and CDR2: SGHRS, YFSETQ. The DNA of the CDR3 is TGCGCCAGCAGCTTGGACCTCGGAGGAAACACTGAAGCTTTCTTT. Its translation: CASSLDLGGNTEAFF. Looking up the rest from reference TRBV5-1 and TRBJ1-1 gives the full variable domain: KAGVTQTPRYLIKTRGQQVTLSCSPISGHRSVSWYQQTPGQGLQFLFEYFSETQRNKGNFPGRFSGRQFSNSRSEMNVSTLELGDSALYLCASSLDLGGNTEAFFGQGTRLTVV.

The chain carries TRBV5-6 and TRBJ2-7, with a tentative D call TRBD2 (5 bases). The CDR3 has 13 amino acids. Germline V gene lookup returns CDR1 SGHDT and CDR2 YYEEEE. With 7 bases removed from V and 2 bases from J, the gap between germline ends came to 13 bases. The CDR3 sequence is CASARVNTYEQYF. CDR3 sequence (DNA): TGTGCCAGCGCGAGGGTGAATACCTACGAGCAGTACTTC.

V is TRBV11-3 and J is TRBJ2-4; 7 bases agree with TRBD1. CDR3 size: 15 residues. CDR1 and CDR2 from the germline V gene are SGHNT and YENEEA. V lost 4 bases, J lost 1 base, and 4 bases stayed unmatched. CDR3 region: CASSSMDRAKNIQYF. The CDR3 nucleotides read TGTGCCAGCAGCTCTATGGACAGGGCCAAAAACATTCAGTACTTC.

This clone was detected only a few times. Here the CDR3 reads CAIKTGWADTQYF. CDR3 coding DNA: TGTGCCATCAAGACGGGATGGGCAGATACGCAGTATTTT. The V and J genes are TRBV10-3 and TRBJ2-3, with D possibly TRBD2 on 5 matching bases. The CDR3 runs 13 residues. In germline, CDR1 is ENHRY, CDR2 SYGVKD. The V end lost 7 bases, the J end lost 4 bases, and 12 bases lay between the germline ends.